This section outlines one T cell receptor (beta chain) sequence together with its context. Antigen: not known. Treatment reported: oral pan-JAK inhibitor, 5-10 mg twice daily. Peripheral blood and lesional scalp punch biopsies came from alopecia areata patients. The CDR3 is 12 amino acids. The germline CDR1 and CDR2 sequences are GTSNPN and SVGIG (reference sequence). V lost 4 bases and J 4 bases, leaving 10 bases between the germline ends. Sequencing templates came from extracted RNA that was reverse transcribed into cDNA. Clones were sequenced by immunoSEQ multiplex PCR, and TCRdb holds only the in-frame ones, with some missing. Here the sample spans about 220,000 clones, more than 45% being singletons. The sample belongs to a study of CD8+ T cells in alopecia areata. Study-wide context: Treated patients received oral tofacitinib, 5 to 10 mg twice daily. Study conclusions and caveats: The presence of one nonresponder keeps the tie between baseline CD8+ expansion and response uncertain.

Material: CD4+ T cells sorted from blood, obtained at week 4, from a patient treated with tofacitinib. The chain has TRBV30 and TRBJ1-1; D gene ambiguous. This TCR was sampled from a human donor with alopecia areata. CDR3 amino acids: CAWIEGGTEAFF. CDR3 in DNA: TGTGCCTGGATTGAAGGCGGCACTGAAGCTTTCTTT.